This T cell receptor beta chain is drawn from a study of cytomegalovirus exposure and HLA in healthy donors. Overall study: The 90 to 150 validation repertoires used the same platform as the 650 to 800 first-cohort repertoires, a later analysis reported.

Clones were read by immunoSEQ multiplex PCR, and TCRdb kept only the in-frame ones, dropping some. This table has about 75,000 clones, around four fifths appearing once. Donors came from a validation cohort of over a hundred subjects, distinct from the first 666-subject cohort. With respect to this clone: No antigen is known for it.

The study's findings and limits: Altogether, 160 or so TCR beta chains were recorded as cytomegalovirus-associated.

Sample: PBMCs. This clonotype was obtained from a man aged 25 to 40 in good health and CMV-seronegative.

As DNA, the CDR3 is TGTGCCAGCAGTTCTTTACAGGGTTTGGGCTACACCTTC. Residues: CASSSLQGLGYTF. The chain combines TRBV28 with TRBJ1-2; possibly TRBD1 for D (6 bases). Germline lookup yields CDR1 MDHEN and CDR2 SYDVKM. This CDR3 comprises 13 residues. V dropped 4 bases and J dropped 8 bases, with 14 bases sitting between them.